Listed below are T cell receptor beta chains from one sample, sequenced in a study of control samples from healthy donors and cancer patients. Data came from immunoSEQ multiplex PCR; TCRdb stores just in-frame clones and leaves some out. Found here are tens of thousands of clones, approximately 94% of them singletons; the top ten hold approximately 3%. Sequenced sample: blood. These receptors all stem from a woman in her 30s in good health. Each CDR3 is given with its conserved first and last residue. A D gene is named only where the DNA matches it firmly. Rows give clone size only sometimes, using once, few, many, or a class for an expanded clone.

clone_size j_call v_call d_call cdr3_aa cdr3_nt
once TRBJ1-6 TRBV5-3 NA CARSLNGRSSYNSPLHF TGTGCCAGAAGCTTGAATGGCAGGAGCTCCTATAATTCACCCCTCCACTTT
NA TRBJ1-1 TRBV7-9 NA CASSLEQMGTEAFF TGTGCCAGCAGCCTTGAACAGATGGGGACTGAAGCTTTCTTT
NA TRBJ1-4 TRBV4-1 TRBD1 CASSLWTGKLFF TGCGCCAGCAGTCTTTGGACAGGAAAACTGTTTTTT
NA TRBJ1-4 TRBV2 NA CASGGDGGHEKLFF TGTGCCAGCGGCGGGGACGGGGGTCATGAAAAACTGTTTTTT
NA TRBJ2-3 TRBV2 NA CASSGSLTDTQYF TGTGCCAGCAGTGGGTCACTCACAGATACGCAGTATTTT
NA TRBJ2-4 TRBV4-2 NA CASSQDQQSQNIQYF TGTGCCAGCAGCCAAGATCAACAGTCCCAAAACATTCAGTACTTC
NA TRBJ2-7 TRBV28 NA CASRTEGEEYF TGTGCCAGCAGAACGGAGGGGGAGGAGTACTTC
NA TRBJ1-1 TRBV3-1/TRBV3-2 NA CASTLTWGDTEAFF TGTGCCAGCACCCTGACCTGGGGAGATACTGAAGCTTTCTTT
NA TRBJ1-1 TRBV5-5 NA CASSLDDRSRTEAFF TGTGCCAGCAGCTTGGATGACAGAAGTCGGACTGAAGCTTTCTTT
NA TRBJ1-2 TRBV11-3 NA CASSRAGYGYTF TGTGCCAGCAGCCGGGCGGGCTATGGCTACACCTTC
NA TRBJ1-5 TRBV18 NA CASSPGQRYSNQPQHF TGTGCCAGCTCACCCGGACAGAGATATAGCAATCAGCCCCAGCATTTT
NA TRBJ1-2 TRBV25-1 TRBD1 CASSPTGVNYGYTF TGTGCCAGCAGCCCGACAGGGGTTAACTATGGCTACACCTTC
NA TRBJ2-3 TRBV2 TRBD2 CASALAGVTDTQYF TGTGCCAGCGCCCTAGCGGGGGTTACAGATACGCAGTATTTT
NA TRBJ1-3 TRBV3-1/TRBV3-2 NA CASSQLGGNTIYF TGTGCCAGCAGCCAACTGGGTGGAAACACCATATATTTT
NA TRBJ1-2 TRBV7-2 TRBD1 CASSSYRGYGYTF TGTGCCAGCAGCTCATACAGGGGTTATGGCTACACCTTC
NA TRBJ1-6 TRBV9 NA CASSVEWGEGSPLHF TGTGCCAGCAGCGTAGAATGGGGGGAGGGTTCACCCCTCCACTTT
NA TRBJ1-5 TRBV30 NA CAWSVGKYSNQPQHF TGTGCCTGGAGTGTTGGTAAATATAGCAATCAGCCCCAGCATTTT
few TRBJ2-5 TRBV5-4 TRBD2 CASSPGRSETQYF TGTGCCAGCAGCCCCGGGAGGTCCGAGACCCAGTACTTC
NA TRBJ2-5 TRBV30 NA CAWSPNRQETQYF TGTGCCTGGAGTCCTAACAGGCAAGAGACCCAGTACTTC
NA TRBJ2-1 TRBV24-1 NA CATSEVSTYGRNEQFF TGTGCCACCAGTGAAGTAAGCACCTACGGCCGGAATGAGCAGTTCTTC
NA TRBJ1-2 TRBV25-1 NA CASSAGGASSYGYTF TGTGCCAGCAGTGCCGGCGGGGCATCTTCCTATGGCTACACCTTC
NA TRBJ1-4 TRBV7-9 NA CASRRTGLPNEKLFF TGTGCCAGCAGACGAACTGGGTTGCCTAATGAAAAACTGTTTTTT
NA TRBJ2-1 TRBV2 NA CASRTPRVAREEQFF TGTGCCAGCCGTACCCCCCGGGTAGCGCGGGAAGAGCAGTTCTTC
NA TRBJ1-1 TRBV27 NA CASSFRGTEAFF TGTGCCAGCAGTTTTCGGGGGACTGAAGCTTTCTTT
once TRBJ2-3 TRBV2 TRBD2 CASRDPLAGFTPSTDTQYF TGTGCCAGCAGGGATCCCCTAGCGGGGTTTACCCCTAGCACAGATACGCAGTATTTT
medium-sized TRBJ1-1 TRBV19 NA CATADGLNTEAFF TGTGCCACCGCGGACGGATTGAACACTGAAGCTTTCTTT
once TRBJ2-5 TRBV6-5 NA CASSPRGPPGETQYF TGTGCCAGCAGCCCCCGGGGACCTCCCGGGGAGACCCAGTACTTC
few TRBJ1-5 TRBV7-9 NA CASSLVGQHQPQHF TGTGCCAGCAGCTTAGTTGGACAGCATCAGCCCCAGCATTTT
few TRBJ1-2 TRBV5-5 NA CASSLWTENYGYTF TGTGCCAGCAGCTTGTGGACGGAGAACTATGGCTACACCTTC
NA TRBJ1-1 TRBV5-6 NA CASTLGGGSTEAFF TGTGCCAGCACCCTGGGCGGGGGCAGTACTGAAGCTTTCTTT
NA TRBJ1-1 TRBV28 NA CASSHHRVGTEAFF TGTGCCAGCAGTCACCACAGGGTTGGCACTGAAGCTTTCTTT
NA TRBJ2-4 TRBV10-3 NA CAIKFALGRSKNIQYF TGTGCCATCAAGTTTGCGTTGGGACGGAGCAAAAACATTCAGTACTTC
NA TRBJ2-5 TRBV28 NA CASSPPTTGEETQYF TGTGCCAGCAGTCCCCCCACCACAGGAGAGGAGACCCAGTACTTC
NA TRBJ2-3 TRBV9 TRBD2 CASSVGTSGGAADTQYF TGTGCCAGCAGCGTAGGGACTAGCGGGGGGGCAGCAGATACGCAGTATTTT
NA TRBJ2-2 TRBV20-1 NA CSASGASNTGELFF TGCAGTGCTAGTGGGGCCTCGAACACCGGGGAGCTGTTTTTT
NA TRBJ1-6 TRBV11-3 NA CASSSQTGSSYNSPLHF TGTGCCAGCAGCTCTCAAACGGGTAGCTCCTATAATTCACCCCTCCACTTT
NA TRBJ2-1 TRBV6-5 NA CASSPTRGQVNEQFF TGTGCCAGCAGCCCCACGCGGGGGCAGGTCAATGAGCAGTTCTTC
NA TRBJ1-5 TRBV6-1 NA CASSEARVLSQPQHF TGTGCCAGCAGTGAAGCGCGGGTCCTGAGTCAGCCCCAGCATTTT
NA TRBJ2-3 TRBV10-1 TRBD2 CASSPGSGGGTDTQYF TGCGCCAGCAGCCCGGGTAGCGGGGGGGGAACAGATACGCAGTATTTT
NA TRBJ1-4 TRBV3-1/TRBV3-2 NA CASSQENRRLFF TGTGCCAGCAGCCAAGAGAACCGGCGGCTGTTTTTT
NA TRBJ2-3 TRBV12-3/TRBV12-4 NA CASSFDGFYTQYF TGTGCCAGCAGTTTTGATGGGTTTTATACGCAGTATTTT
NA TRBJ1-5 TRBV4-2 NA CASSRPGPRRQPQHF TGTGCCAGCAGCCGGCCGGGACCTCGACGACAGCCCCAGCATTTT
NA TRBJ2-7 TRBV7-9 NA CASSAPQGLQSYEQYF TGTGCCAGCAGCGCCCCACAAGGTTTACAGTCCTACGAGCAGTACTTC
once TRBJ1-2 TRBV3-1/TRBV3-2 TRBD1 CASSQAGQTNYGYTF TGTGCCAGCAGCCAAGCGGGACAGACGAACTATGGCTACACCTTC
once TRBJ2-4 TRBV3-1/TRBV3-2 TRBD2 CASSQGGRMDIQYF TGTGCCAGCAGCCAGGGAGGGCGAATGGACATTCAGTACTTC
NA TRBJ2-3 TRBV12-3/TRBV12-4 NA CASREADTQYF TGTGCCAGCAGGGAGGCGGATACGCAGTATTTT
NA TRBJ2-1 TRBV7-8 NA CASSLEADSSYNEQFF TGTGCCAGCAGCTTAGAAGCGGATAGCTCCTACAATGAGCAGTTCTTC